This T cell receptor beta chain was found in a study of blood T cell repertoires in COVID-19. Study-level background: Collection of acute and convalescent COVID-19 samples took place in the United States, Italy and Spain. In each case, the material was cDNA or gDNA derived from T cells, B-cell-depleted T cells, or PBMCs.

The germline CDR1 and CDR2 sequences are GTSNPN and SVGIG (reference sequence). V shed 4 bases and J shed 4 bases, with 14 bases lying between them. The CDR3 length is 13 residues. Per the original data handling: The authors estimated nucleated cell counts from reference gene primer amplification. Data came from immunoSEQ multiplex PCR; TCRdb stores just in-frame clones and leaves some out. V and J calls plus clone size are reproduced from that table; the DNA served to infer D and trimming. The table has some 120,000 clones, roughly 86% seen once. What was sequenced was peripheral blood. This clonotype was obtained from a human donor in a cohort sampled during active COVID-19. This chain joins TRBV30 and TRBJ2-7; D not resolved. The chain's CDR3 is CAWNERTTYEQYF. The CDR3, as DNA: TGTGCCTGGAATGAACGTACCACTTACGAGCAGTACTTC.